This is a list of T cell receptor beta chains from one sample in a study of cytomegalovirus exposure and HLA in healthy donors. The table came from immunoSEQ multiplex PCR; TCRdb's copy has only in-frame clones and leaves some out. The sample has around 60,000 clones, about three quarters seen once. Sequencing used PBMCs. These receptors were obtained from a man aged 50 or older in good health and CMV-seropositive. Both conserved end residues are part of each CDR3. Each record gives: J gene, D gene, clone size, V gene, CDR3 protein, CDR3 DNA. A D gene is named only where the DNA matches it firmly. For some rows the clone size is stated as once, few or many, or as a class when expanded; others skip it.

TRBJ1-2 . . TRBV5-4 CASSWGQGPNYGYTF TGTGCCAGCAGCTGGGGCCAGGGGCCGAACTATGGCTACACCTTC
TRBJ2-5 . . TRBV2 CASSDLAAETQYF TGTGCCAGCAGTGACCTAGCAGCGGAGACCCAGTACTTC
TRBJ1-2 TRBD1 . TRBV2 CASSRDSYGYTF TGTGCCAGCAGTAGGGACAGCTATGGCTACACCTTC
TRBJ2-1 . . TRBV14 CASSTDYRSYNEQFF TGTGCCAGCAGCACGGACTACCGATCCTACAATGAGCAGTTCTTC
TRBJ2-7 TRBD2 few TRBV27 CASSSSGSFYEQYF TGTGCCAGCAGTTCTAGCGGGAGTTTCTACGAGCAGTACTTC
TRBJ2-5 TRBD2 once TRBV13 CASSLGVAGGPGPKETQYF TGTGCCAGCAGCTTAGGCGTAGCGGGGGGGCCAGGCCCAAAAGAGACCCAGTACTTC
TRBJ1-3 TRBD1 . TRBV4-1 CASSEQGGSGNTIYF TGCGCCAGCAGTGAACAGGGGGGCTCTGGAAACACCATATATTTT
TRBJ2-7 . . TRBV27 CASKLGGATYEQYF TGTGCCAGCAAACTTGGGGGGGCCACCTACGAGCAGTACTTC
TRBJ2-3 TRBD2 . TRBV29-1 CSAGRGLAGVDTQYF TGCAGCGCGGGGAGGGGACTAGCGGGAGTAGATACGCAGTATTTT
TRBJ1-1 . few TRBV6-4 CASSSQGNTEAFF TGTGCCAGCAGTTCTCAGGGAAACACTGAAGCTTTCTTT
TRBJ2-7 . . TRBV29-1 CSVETGRRGVGQYF TGCAGCGTTGAAACGGGGCGACGCGGGGTAGGGCAGTACTTC
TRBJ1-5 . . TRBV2 CASSPDGASNQPQHF TGTGCCAGCAGTCCGGATGGAGCTAGCAATCAGCCCCAGCATTTT
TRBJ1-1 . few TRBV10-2 CASKTTELNTEAFF TGCGCCAGCAAGACGACAGAGTTGAACACTGAAGCTTTCTTT
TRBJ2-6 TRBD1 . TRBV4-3 CASSPRDRGSGANVLTF TGCGCCAGCAGCCCTAGGGACAGGGGCTCTGGGGCCAACGTCCTGACTTTC
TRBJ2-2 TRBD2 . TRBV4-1 CASSHPAGGSAGELFF TGCGCCAGCAGCCACCCAGCGGGAGGAAGCGCCGGGGAGCTGTTTTTT
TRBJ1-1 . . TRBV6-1 CASSTREGTGTEAFF TGTGCCAGCAGTACCCGAGAGGGGACTGGCACTGAAGCTTTCTTT
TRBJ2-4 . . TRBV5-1 CASSLYAGTEDIQYF TGCGCCAGCAGCTTGTACGCGGGCACCGAGGACATTCAGTACTTC
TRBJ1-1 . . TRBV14 CASSQATRNTEAFF TGTGCCAGCAGCCAAGCAACCAGGAACACTGAAGCTTTCTTT
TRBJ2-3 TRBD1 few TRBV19 CASSTSATGGEVFEYF TGTGCCAGTAGTACGAGCGCGACAGGGGGCGAGGTTTTCGAGTATTTT
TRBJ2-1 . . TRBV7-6 CASSSTEGPYNEQFF TGTGCCAGCAGCTCAACGGAGGGCCCCTACAATGAGCAGTTCTTC
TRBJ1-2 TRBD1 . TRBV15 CATSREDQGGYGYTF TGTGCCACCAGCAGAGAGGATCAGGGGGGATACGGCTACACCTTC
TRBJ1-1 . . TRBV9 CASSVDGSLNTEAFF TGTGCCAGCAGCGTAGATGGGAGCTTGAACACTGAAGCTTTCTTT
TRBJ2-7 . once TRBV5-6 CASSPRAGNEQYF TGTGCCAGCAGCCCCAGGGCGGGAAACGAGCAGTACTTC
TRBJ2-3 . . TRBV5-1 CASSGVAPSTDTQYF TGCGCCAGCAGCGGCGTAGCCCCGAGCACAGATACGCAGTATTTT
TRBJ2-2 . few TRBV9 CASSPDRLGLFF TGTGCCAGCAGCCCCGACAGACTAGGGCTGTTTTTT
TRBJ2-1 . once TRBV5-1 CASSLVAYNEQFF TGCGCCAGCAGCTTGGTCGCCTACAATGAGCAGTTCTTC
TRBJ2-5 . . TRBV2 CASSSNGYTAEQETQYF TGTGCCAGCAGTTCCAACGGGTATACGGCAGAACAAGAGACCCAGTACTTC
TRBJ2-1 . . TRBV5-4 CASSSGDLAPNEQFF TGTGCCAGCAGCTCGGGGGACCTAGCTCCCAATGAGCAGTTCTTC
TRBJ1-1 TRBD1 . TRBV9 CASSPRDRGTNTEAFF TGTGCCAGCAGCCCCCGGGACAGGGGGACGAACACTGAAGCTTTCTTT
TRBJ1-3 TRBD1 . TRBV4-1 CASSQEEGQRNTIYF TGCGCCAGCAGCCAAGAAGAGGGACAGCGGAACACCATATATTTT
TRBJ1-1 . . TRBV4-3 CASSQEWQGNTEAFF TGCGCCAGCAGCCAAGAATGGCAGGGAAACACTGAAGCTTTCTTT
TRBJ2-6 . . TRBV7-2 CASTRRASVLSGANVLTF TGTGCCAGCACCAGACGGGCTAGCGTACTCTCTGGGGCCAACGTCCTGACTTTC
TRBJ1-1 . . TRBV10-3 CAISEGQNTEAFF TGTGCCATCAGTGAGGGCCAGAACACTGAAGCTTTCTTT
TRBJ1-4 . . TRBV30 CALTTGNEKLFF TGTGCCTTAACTACTGGGAATGAAAAACTGTTTTTT
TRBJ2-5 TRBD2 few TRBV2 CASRRTSGKETQYF TGTGCCAGCAGAAGGACTAGCGGGAAAGAGACCCAGTACTTC
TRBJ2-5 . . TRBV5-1 CASSSGQLQETQYF TGCGCCAGCAGCTCGGGACAACTCCAAGAGACCCAGTACTTC
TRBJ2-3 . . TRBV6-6 CASSYSGRVTDTQYF TGTGCCAGCAGTTATAGTGGGCGTGTCACAGATACGCAGTATTTT
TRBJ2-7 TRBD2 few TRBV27 CASTPGALAFFGEQYF TGTGCCAGCACACCTGGCGCACTAGCGTTCTTCGGCGAGCAGTACTTC
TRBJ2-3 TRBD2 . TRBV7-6 CASSISGGTSTSTDTQYF TGTGCCAGCAGCATTAGCGGGGGGACATCTACTAGCACAGATACGCAGTATTTT
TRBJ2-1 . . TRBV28 CASSFFDEQFF TGTGCCAGCAGTTTTTTCGATGAGCAGTTCTTC
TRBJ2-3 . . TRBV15 CATSRDQASTDTQYF TGTGCCACCAGCAGAGATCAGGCGAGCACAGATACGCAGTATTTT
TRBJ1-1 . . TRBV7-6 CASSFRAGGWGTNTEAFF TGTGCCAGCAGCTTCAGAGCGGGGGGTTGGGGAACGAACACTGAAGCTTTCTTT